This T cell receptor beta chain was identified in a study of cytomegalovirus exposure and HLA in healthy donors (dated 2017 in TCRdb). At the level of the whole study: An earlier analysis of 587 of the donors reported more than 250 Gb of sequence data and 120 million or so unique TCR beta sequences from about 200 million T cells. Among roughly 400 genotyped donors of the cohort, an average of around 240,000 unique TCR beta nucleotide sequences were sequenced per donor, about a sixth of them non-productive. A handful of DR-DQ haplotypes were handled as single units for association and clustering because linkage in the cohort was strong. In an earlier analysis of more than 550 of the donors, high-throughput TCR beta sequencing was used to judge whether each TCR beta V gene segment behaved as functional or pseudogenic. All discovery cohort repertoires had been generated on a single sequencing platform. Rather than using new phenotypic data, the later analysis identified candidate immune exposures from TCR beta sequences and from how often those sequences occurred across donors. In a later genetic analysis, genome-wide SNP genotypes for about three fifths of the roughly 670 donors were used, and that subset was treated as a discovery cohort. HLA typing included class I and class II loci at four-digit resolution. Typing coverage differed by locus: A, B, C, DRB1 and DQB1 were typed in about 620-630 donors, DQA1 in 522, DPA1 in around 600, and DPB1 in just under 490. Besides the first cohort of around 670 subjects, a separate validation cohort made up of over a hundred different subjects was used. Approximately 300 gigabases of sequencing data and around 85 million unique TCR sequences made up an early release that covered fewer than 650 HLA-typed donors. The study aimed to test whether cataloging public T cell receptors could reveal signatures of past pathogen exposure. In a later analysis, previously published TCR beta repertoires from about 670 donors were re-analyzed and high-resolution HLA genotyping was added so that TCR occurrence patterns could be studied. Alongside the repertoire data, information on donor age, sex, ethnicity and CMV serostatus was compiled. The study profiled the T cell repertoires of under 850 subjects by immunosequencing and related them to cytomegalovirus serostatus. To predict cytomegalovirus infection status, the study brought together high-throughput TCR immunosequencing, statistical association of individual TCRs with disease status, and machine learning. Of the 398 genotyped donors, roughly 80% fell in the genetic ancestry cluster associated with self-reported Caucasian donors. General conclusions and limits of the study: In this cohort, only TCR beta chains were sequenced, and detectable features were limited by the absence of alpha or paired-chain data. In a later genetic analysis, a missense DCLRE1C variant was associated with V-gene and J-gene trimming of TCR beta chains, and the association was replicated in an independent cohort. The only immune exposure information available for the cohort was CMV serostatus. When HLA alleles, especially DR and DQ, strongly co-occurred, attributing TCR associations to individual alleles was difficult. A later analysis found that most CMV-associated TCR beta chains appeared HLA-restricted, with HLA associations seemingly driven largely by CMV exposure. A further reported finding was that TCR beta sequences accurately predicted the HLA-A and HLA-B alleles for most subjects in the first cohort. An earlier analysis of roughly 570 of the donors showed that most TCR beta V segments appeared in productive rearrangements either about 87% or about 30% of the time, which broadly matched IMGT annotations. The study listed 150 to 200 TCR beta chains as associated with cytomegalovirus. Because the 87-base-pair reads could not distinguish some IMGT-functional V segments, including TRBV6-2 and TRBV6-3, those segments were excluded. In both the original and validation cohorts, the classifier was reported to diagnose cytomegalovirus status with high specificity and sensitivity. Because counts were too low, seventeen rarely observed V segments, including chromosome 9 orphons, were excluded from the earlier analysis of fewer than 650 of the donors. Several of the top co-occurrence clusters appeared to be linked to parvovirus B19, influenza, CMV and Epstein-Barr virus, according to a later analysis. In vitro tests confirmed that three of the cytomegalovirus-associated TCR beta chains recognize cytomegalovirus antigens. The authors suggested that the approach could potentially be generalized to other disease states and immunological phenotypes. Sequencing depth was assumed to be roughly uniform across donors in the presence/absence analyses, though that assumption may not hold. A cluster of highly shared sequence variants was judged likely to be a technical artifact of the sequencing pipeline. A later genetic analysis reported fewer N-insertions in productive TCRs among donors in an Asian-associated ancestry cluster than the roughly 700-donor mean. Most TCR sequences were observed very rarely across donors, whereas some public TCRs were present in many individuals. Correlated functional status among segregating V segments might be attributable to linkage disequilibrium, but an unknown experimental factor could not be ruled out. In a later analysis, around 17,000 TCR beta sequences were associated with specific HLA alleles at a false discovery rate of 0.05. Because HLA typing was missing for some donors at each locus, association tests included only the typed subset. According to a later analysis, TCR association rates differed among HLA loci, with DRB1 alleles showing the most associated TCRs and HLA-C alleles showing the fewest. In a later analysis, HLA-associated TCR beta chains showed more clonal expansion and lower generation probabilities than non-associated chains that were equally common.

The protocol used for the library was the immunoSEQ multiplex PCR assay. For the multiplex PCR, a mixture combining 60 forward primers for TCR Vbeta segments and 13 reverse primers for TCR Jbeta segments was used. Amplification of the CDR3 region of rearranged TCR beta genes was performed with a multiplex PCR assay on genomic DNA. Amplified TCR beta libraries were sequenced as 87-base-pair reads on the Illumina HiSeq System. Per the authors' processing: A later analysis tallied about 77 million unique TCR beta chains across the 666 repertoires, and some 10 million of those chains were shared by two or more donors. A nearest-neighbor algorithm error-corrected the raw reads and collapsed the reads into unique sequences, merging closely related sequences to remove PCR and sequencing errors. V, D and J gene segments were assigned by aligning CDR3 sequences to IMGT reference sequences. For a sequence to be retained, a match of at least six nucleotides to both a V gene segment and a J gene segment was required. Rearrangements were classified as productive when the CDR3 lacked stop codons and remained in frame with V and J, and all other rearrangements were classified as non-productive. CDR3 was defined by IMGT convention, running from the second conserved V-encoded cysteine to the conserved J-encoded phenylalanine. The earlier analysis of about 500 of the donors excluded sequences that lacked an unambiguous match to a single V gene segment. An earlier analysis of 500 to 700 of the donors classified V segments as functional when productive rearrangements were above 56.7% and as segregating when the standard deviation between donors was above 5%. To diagnose cytomegalovirus status from the catalog of TCR beta chain sequences, a statistical classification framework was built. In a later analysis, V and J genes were assigned by comparing TCR nucleotide sequences against IMGT/GENE-DB human TR gene sequences. In a later analysis, CDR3 sequences and most-parsimonious VDJ recombination scenarios were assigned using the TCRdist pipeline. In a later analysis, every TCR beta chain was defined by the combination of its CDR3 amino acid sequence and its V-gene family, and reads without a unique V-gene family were dropped. In a later analysis, some 600 highly shared, low-generation-probability nucleotide sequences were removed to address suspected cross-contamination and a sequencing artifact. In a later analysis, a clonal expansion index was calculated for each public chain from normalized within-repertoire ranks of inferred template counts. In a later analysis, generation probabilities were computed with a VDJ recombination model fitted to out-of-frame rearrangements, and the resulting probabilities were checked against IGoR. In a later analysis, hypergeometric tests were used to score TCR-TCR, TCR-HLA and TCR-CMV co-occurrence, with a repertoire-size bias correction applied to TCR pairs. To estimate false discovery rates, a later analysis permuted the HLA or CMV assignments 20 times. In a later analysis, co-occurring TCRs were grouped using DBSCAN, and TCRdist sequence similarity was added for clustering within HLA-allele-positive subsets. For co-occurrence clustering, repertoires with fewer than 30,000 or more than 120,000 public chains were excluded, along with five repertoires with anomalous nucleotide sharing. This immuneACCESS table, as held by TCRdb, lists in-frame sequences with V and J called but not all clones. Of the missing ones, under half trace to an unresolved V gene in checked studies; the others have no known cause. Clone size and V and J calls were adopted from that table, with D and trimming inferred from the DNA. The sample table records around 50,000 clones. The top ten hold 2.1% of the sample.

The cohort consisted of fewer than 700 healthy bone marrow donors. At the time of sampling, all cohort members were nominally healthy, though unrecorded immune exposures were likely present. The donor was CMV seronegative and belonged to the group of 320 or so seronegative cohort members. Each donor provided a peripheral blood sample, and peripheral blood mononuclear cells were used for TCR beta sequencing. The Qiagen DNeasy Blood Extraction Kit was used to extract genomic DNA from the blood cell samples. Comments on this clone: Its antigen has not been determined. At one end, the junction sequence differs from germline, possibly due to a read error.

The CDR3 contains 14 residues, cysteine and phenylalanine counted. The sequence is cut down to CDR3 DNA, 42 bases in frame from base 1. CDR1 and CDR2 were assigned from the germline V gene as SGHRS and YFSETQ. Sequenced input: PBMCs. This clonotype was obtained from a middle-aged woman in good health and CMV-seronegative. In this chain, TRBV5-1 is recombined with TRBJ2-7, with 8 junctional bases fitting TRBD2. The CDR3 reads CASSRGGPSGEQSF. The DNA is TGCGCCAGCAGCCGCGGGGGGCCCTCGGGCGAGCAGTCCTTC.